Given below is one T cell receptor beta chain in context. This sample is drawn from a study of blood T cell dynamics during melanoma immunotherapy. Time point indicated: pre-treatment baseline. Method: immunoSEQ multiplex PCR; TCRdb's copy keeps in-frame clones and lacks some. The sample yields about 17,000 clones, around 83% seen once. The CDR3 is made up of 18 amino acids. Per germline, CDR1 MNHEY and CDR2 SMNVEV (reference sequence). Between the trimmed V and J ends, which lost 2 bases and 4 bases, there was a span of 23 bases. Specimen: blood, collected from a patient treated with checkpoint blockade. The source of this sequence is a human donor with melanoma. The V gene is TRBV27, the J gene TRBJ1-1; D unresolved. The chain's CDR3 is CASSLRRIKPEGSTEAFF. The CDR3 nucleotides are TGTGCCAGCAGTTTACGTCGAATAAAACCGGAGGGTAGCACTGAAGCTTTCTTT.